Listed here is a single T cell receptor beta chain. The antigen this receptor binds is unknown. It has no much larger one-base neighbor in the sample; base qualities were not kept. The record originates from a study of blood T cells in healthy people across ages (dated by TCRdb to the mid-2010s). For context, the study as a whole: In model experiments, template switching captured about one uniquely barcoded TCR beta cDNA molecule for every two T cells. Age-related changes in TCR beta repertoire diversity were measured in the study by deep sequencing normalized with unique cDNA molecular identifiers. Four age groups were formed from the donors: young (average roughly 16 years), middle-aged (approximately 39), aged (around 68) and long-lived (around 80). Two additional independent replicas of 1 million unique cDNA reads from the same blood draw were analyzed for two donors (one aged 18 to 29 and one aged 80 or older).

What the research found in general, with its limitations: Donor CMV infection status was unknown, potentially confounding age-related changes in expanded clonotypes. The long-lived group showed more naive CD4+ T cells, fewer expanded clones and increased TCR diversity than the aged group, suggesting age selection. Observed TCR beta diversity per million T cells fell roughly linearly with age, and a significant reduction was already apparent by age around 40. The percentage of naive T cells measured by flow cytometry correlated strongly with observed TCR beta diversity. Because profiling used bulk unsorted PBMCs, naive and antigen-experienced compartments could not be compared conclusively. Estimates of total diversity based on one million sequenced T cells were regarded as lower bounds and as underestimates.

The library was generated by 5' RACE. Sequencing relied on an Illumina HiSeq 2500. A second PCR of about 7 to 12 cycles was performed with a sample-barcoded 5' primer and a J-beta primer mix. A template-switch 5' adaptor carrying 12 random nucleotides introduced a unique molecular identifier onto each TCR beta cDNA molecule. Each sample yielded at least 3 million CDR3-containing paired-end reads. All of the RNA was converted into first-strand cDNA using the Mint cDNA synthesis kit, with a TRBC-specific oligonucleotide serving as the primer. After uracil-DNA glycosylase treatment, a first 18-cycle PCR used universal primers M1SS and BC2_uni_R on all cDNA. Per the original workflow: Each sample was normalized by randomly selecting 1 million high-quality reads, each carrying a distinct molecular identifier. Reads sharing molecular identifiers were discarded rather than binned into consensus sequences. MiTCR, run with a Q25 quality threshold and the strictest error-elimination algorithm, handled CDR3 identification, clonotype clustering and error correction. A nonparametric unseen species model with Euler transformation was used to estimate a lower bound on total TCR beta diversity. TCRdb took the public reads, trimmed them with fastp at Q25, ran MiXCR for clone calling and kept in-frame beta chains. Every distinct CDR3 protein forms one entry, paired with its most common genes and DNA. TCRdb, not the original authors, processed these V and J calls. Recorded for this sample are 540,000 or so distinct CDR3 sequences; less than 25% of them occurred a single time. The ten biggest clones cover less than 9% of the sample.

The 39 donors, aged 6 to 90 years, were systemically healthy Caucasian individuals from Russia. Each donor gave 8 to 10 milliliters of peripheral blood, collected into EDTA-treated Vacutainer tubes. Ficoll-Paque density-gradient centrifugation was used to isolate PBMCs, with at least 6 million per sample. Trizol reagent was used to extract total RNA from the PBMCs, yielding at least 6 micrograms per sample. For every donor, an aliquot of PBMCs went through flow cytometry to measure the percentages of naive CD45RAhigh/CD27high T cells. This sample also belongs to another study, concerning T cells of mothers and their children. From that second study: The donors were nine systemically healthy Caucasian individuals, made up of three mothers and their six children. cDNA synthesis used all of the extracted RNA, with around 1.6 ug of RNA in each 15 ul reaction. Sample barcodes and 2-4 random nucleotides were added via the M1S primer in the second PCR. More than 8 million TCR beta CDR3 reads were obtained from each mother, and some 3 million reads were obtained from each child. In both related and unrelated pairs, thymic selection shapes the output of TCR recombination in a similar way, with inherited differences having only a minor effect. Normalized repertoire overlap in related mother-child pairs was always slightly higher than in unrelated mother-child pairs, but the difference was never significant. No persistent microchimeric T cell clones were detected, at a sensitivity of roughly 96 clones per million clonotypes. In the study, deep NGS was used to compare the TCR beta repertoires of mothers and children, and features distinguishing related mother-child pairs from unrelated individuals were sought. Mothers averaged about 40 +/- 4 years of age and children averaged about 10 +/- 4 years. After adapters were ligated using NEBNext reagents, the libraries underwent 100+100 nt paired-end sequencing on an Illumina HiSeq 2000. To prevent cross-contamination, the mother and child libraries were prepared a month apart and were sequenced in separate runs. Between roughly 500,000 and 2,100,000 distinct TCR beta clonotypes were identified per donor. Naive TCR beta clonotypes were estimated from low-frequency clonotypes matched to each donor's FACS-determined naive share, without sorting.

The receptor's source is a boy between 10 and 17 years old in good health. The sequencing input was blood.

CDR3 loop: CASSLGLAGTGGELFF. In nucleotide form, the sequence is TGTGCCAGCAGCTTGGGACTAGCGGGAACCGGCGGGGAGCTGTTTTTT. The sequence links TRBV28 to TRBJ2-2; 13 junctional bases match TRBD2. CDR1 is given as MDHEN and CDR2 as SYDVKM, both from the germline V gene. The junction shows trimming of 6 bases on V and 7 bases on J, and the gene matches do not reach 8 bases of it. The CDR3 starts with the cysteine, ends with the phenylalanine, and has 16 residues. Only the CDR3 region is kept as DNA, spanning 48 bases read in frame from base 1.